This T cell receptor beta chain came from a study of cytomegalovirus exposure and HLA in healthy donors. Study results and caveats: Rare TCR sequences predominated, though certain public TCRs were found in many donors. Researchers catalogued over 150 TCR beta chains as cytomegalovirus-associated. Across donors, presence/absence analyses took sequencing depth to be roughly uniform.

Germline trimming cut 4 bases from V and 2 bases from J; bases unmatched to any gene: 5. The germline gives CDR1 LGHNA, CDR2 YNFKEQ. The length of the CDR3 is 15 residues. About this clone itself: Antigen specificity is unknown.

Primers for the PCR totalled 60 Vbeta and 13 Jbeta. In the original analysis: Per a later analysis, the number of unique TCR beta chains was some 75 million, of which about 11 million were shared. Generated by immunoSEQ multiplex PCR, the TCRdb table keeps only in-frame clones and is missing some. That table furnishes V, J and clone size, whereas the DNA furnished D and trimming. The sample contains 210,000 or so clones, 87% of which appear only once. Material for sequencing was PBMCs. The source is a man aged 25 to 40 in good health and CMV-seronegative. The V and J genes are TRBV4-2 and TRBJ1-1, with 9 bases fitting TRBD1. CDR3: CASSLSDRGNTEAFF. CDR3 sequence (DNA): TGTGCCAGCAGCCTCTCGGACAGGGGCAACACTGAAGCTTTCTTT.